These T cell receptor beta chains were read from a single sample in a study of blood T cells in healthy people across ages. From the 5' RACE reads, TCRdb called clonotypes with MiXCR, one entry per CDR3 protein. The repertoire holds 1.5 million to 1.9 million distinct CDR3 sequences, with approximately 42% as singletons. Sequenced material: blood. The receptors were gathered from a woman in her late teens or twenties in good health. CDR3s include the opening cysteine and the closing phenylalanine or tryptophan. A D gene is named only where the DNA matches it firmly. Size values are once, few and many counts, or a class for expanded clones, and some rows have none.

V gene	J gene	D gene	clone size	CDR3 DNA	CDR3 protein
TRBV9	TRBJ2-7	.	.	TGTGCCAGCAGTGTAGCGGCAGAAAGCTCCTACCAGCAGTACTTC	CASSVAAESSYQQYF
TRBV7-9	TRBJ2-1	TRBD2	.	TGTGCCAGCAGCCGGACTAGCGGGTGTGAGCAGTTCTTC	CASSRTSGCEQFF
TRBV7-8	TRBJ2-7	.	once	TGTGCCAGCAACCTAGCCTTTTCCTACGAGCAGTACTTC	CASNLAFSYEQYF
TRBV7-9	TRBJ1-5	.	.	TGTGCCAGCAGCCTTGTGGGGGCTTATCAGCCCCAGCATTTT	CASSLVGAYQPQHF
TRBV12-3/TRBV12-4	TRBJ1-2	TRBD1	few	TGTGCCAGCAGTTTTGAGGGGGCGAATGGCTACACCTTC	CASSFEGANGYTF
TRBV7-9	TRBJ1-2	.	.	TGTGCCAGCAACACACGCCACAGGGTGCGGAACGCTAACTATGGCTACACCTTC	CASNTRHRVRNANYGYTF
TRBV12-3/TRBV12-4	TRBJ2-1	.	few	TGTGCCAGCAGTTACAGTGTTTATGAGCAGTTCTTC	CASSYSVYEQFF
TRBV12-3/TRBV12-4	TRBJ1-6	.	.	TGTGCCAGCAGTCCCCGACAGAATTCACCCCTCCACTTT	CASSPRQNSPLHF
TRBV25-1	TRBJ2-7	.	.	TGTGCCAGCAGCGCGGCTGGGGGAACACTCTACGAGCAGTACTTC	CASSAAGGTLYEQYF
TRBV24-1	TRBJ2-2	.	.	TGTGCCACCAGTGACAGCCTCACCGGGGAGCTGTTTTTT	CATSDSLTGELFF
TRBV7-2	TRBJ2-7	.	few	TGTGCCAGCAGCTTAGAACACGCGTACTCCTACGAGCAGTACTTC	CASSLEHAYSYEQYF
TRBV28	TRBJ1-2	.	.	TGTGCCAGCAGTTTCCCCTGGGGGGGCGACTACACCTTC	CASSFPWGGDYTF
TRBV2	TRBJ2-1	TRBD2	.	TGTGCCAGCATGTGGGGGGGTGAGCAGTTCTTC	CASMWGGEQFF
TRBV9	TRBJ2-1	TRBD2	once	TGTGCCAGCAGCTCTAGCGGGAGCCTAGTTTACAATGAGCAGTTCTTC	CASSSSGSLVYNEQFF
TRBV5-1	TRBJ2-7	.	.	TGCGCCAGCAGCTTAAAGGACAGAGCCTACGAGCAGTACTTC	CASSLKDRAYEQYF
TRBV6-5	TRBJ1-1	TRBD1	.	TGTGCCAGCCGCCTACAGGGGATGAACACTGAAGCTTTCTTT	CASRLQGMNTEAFF
TRBV5-1	TRBJ2-2	.	few	TGCGCCAGCAGCTTGTTCAGGGATAGCACCGGGGAGCTGTTTTTT	CASSLFRDSTGELFF
TRBV12-3/TRBV12-4	TRBJ2-2	.	.	TGTGCCAGCAGCAACGGGAACACCGGGGAGCTGTTTTTT	CASSNGNTGELFF
TRBV7-6	TRBJ2-1	.	few	TGTGCCAGCAGCGATACAGGGTACAGCTCCTACAATGAGCAGTTCTTC	CASSDTGYSSYNEQFF
TRBV2	TRBJ2-3	TRBD2	few	TGTGCCAGCATTCCCGGGGCTAGCGGGGGATCTTCTAGCACAGATACGCAGTATTTT	CASIPGASGGSSSTDTQYF
TRBV5-4	TRBJ2-5	TRBD2	few	TGTGCCAGCAGCTGGGGGGGTTACCTAGGGGAGACCCAGTACTTC	CASSWGGYLGETQYF
TRBV20-1	TRBJ1-4	.	.	TGCAGTGCTAGGGCGGGTACCGAAAAACTGTTTTTT	CSARAGTEKLFF
TRBV6-5	TRBJ2-7	.	.	TGTGCCAGCAGTTACGGGGGGCGATACAACGAGCAGTACTTC	CASSYGGRYNEQYF
TRBV20-1	TRBJ2-3	TRBD1	.	TGCAGTGCTAGAGGGGCAACAGGGGAGCGGGATACGCAGTATTTT	CSARGATGERDTQYF
TRBV3-1	TRBJ2-1	TRBD2	.	TGTGCCAGCAGCCAAGACTGGGGGGGACGTAACAATGAGCAGTTCTTC	CASSQDWGGRNNEQFF
TRBV20-1	TRBJ2-3	TRBD2	.	TGCAGTGCCCGGCTTGGGGGGGTCGGCACAGATACGCAGTATTTT	CSARLGGVGTDTQYF
TRBV2	TRBJ1-1	TRBD1	.	TGTGCCACCAAAAGACAGGGGGCAATGAACACTGAAGCTTTCTTT	CATKRQGAMNTEAFF
TRBV7-2	TRBJ1-2	.	.	TGTGCCAGCAGCTTAGCTAGTCGCCAGTTTGAACACACCTTC	CASSLASRQFEHTF